One sample yielded the 10 T cell receptor beta chains listed below, sequenced in a study of T cells in Graves' hyperthyroidism and ophthalmopathy. TCR beta CDR3 regions were amplified from RNA transcripts. The HTBI set primed first-round TCR CDR3 RT-PCR. TCRdb re-derived calls from the multiplex PCR reads in MiXCR, one entry per CDR3 protein. The sample lists hundreds of thousands of distinct CDR3 sequences, roughly 15% seen once, with roughly an eighth in the top ten. What was sequenced was blood. The receptors come from a man between 18 and 35 years old with Graves' ophthalmopathy.

In this sample, this clonotype turned up many times. CDR3 sequence (DNA): TGCGCCAGCAGCTCGACTAGTTTGTTGACAGATACGCAGTATTTT. Protein product: CASSSTSLLTDTQYF. This chain joins TRBV5-1 and TRBJ2-3, with D possibly TRBD2 on 6 matching bases. Germline CDR1 SGHRS, CDR2 YFSETQ. V lost 3 bases and J lost 3, with 14 bases in between. The length of the CDR3 is 15 residues.

This clonotype came up once. One end of the junction fails to match germline, which may point to a read error. The rearrangement joins TRBV7-2 to TRBJ2-2, with no clear D. CDR3 length equals 14 residues. From germline, CDR1 is SGHTA and CDR2 FQGNSA. DNA of the CDR3: TGTGCCGGCAGCCTTCCTGGAACCACCGGGGAGCTGTTTTTT. As protein: CAGSLPGTTGELFF.

This clonotype was detected only a few times. The chain uses TRBV4-2 and TRBJ2-7; tentative D call: TRBD1 (6 bases). Germline V CDR1 and CDR2: LGHNA, YNFKEQ. Trimming left V 1 base short and J 3 bases short, with 13 bases between. CDR3 length: 15 amino acids. The CDR3 DNA reads TGTGCCAGCAGCCAAGCTGGGGGACAAGACTACGAGCAGTACTTC. It is translated as CASSQAGGQDYEQYF.

This clonotype was seen at least ten times. The rearrangement links TRBV7-6 to TRBJ1-5; D unresolved. This CDR3 comprises 15 residues. From germline, CDR1 is SGHVS and CDR2 FNYEAQ. The germline V and J ends were trimmed by 2 bases and 4 bases, with 12 bases remaining between them. The CDR3 here is CASSLNSGANQPQHF. CDR3 sequence (DNA): TGTGCCAGCAGCTTAAACTCAGGTGCAAATCAGCCCCAGCATTTT.

This clonotype has more than one count but fewer than ten. V is TRBV5-4 and J is TRBJ2-1, with 13 bases that match TRBD2. Looked up from germline, CDR1 is SGHNT and CDR2 is YYREEE (reference sequence). The V and J ends lost 4 bases and 8 bases, in that order; junction bases with no gene match: 12. The CDR3 is 17 residues long. The CDR3 DNA sequence: TGTGCCAGCAGCGGCCCTACTAGCGGGGGGGCCAGACATGAGCAGTTCTTC. Translating it yields CASSGPTSGGARHEQFF.

This rearrangement joins TRBV2 to TRBJ2-3; a possible D gene is TRBD1 (6 bases). The CDR3 totals 15 residues. Germline-derived CDR1 and CDR2 are SNHLY and FYNNEI. Trimming left V 5 bases short and J 11 bases short, with 23 bases between. Written as DNA, the CDR3 is TGTGCCAGCAGTTTACAGGGCGGACAGATAAGTGGGCAGTATTTT. Translating it yields CASSLQGGQISGQYF.

Many counts were recorded for this clonotype. The chain's CDR3 is CASSRTPGPSYEQYF. For the CDR3, the DNA is TGTGCCAGCTCACGGACGCCGGGACCTTCCTACGAGCAGTACTTC. The chain joins TRBV18 to TRBJ2-7, with D perhaps TRBD1 or TRBD2 (5 bases each). Trimming left V 4 bases short and J 1 base short, with 14 bases between. Germline lookup yields CDR1 KGHSH and CDR2 LQKENI. The CDR3 sequence is 15 residues long.

This chain links TRBV7-2 with TRBJ2-7; TRBD2 is a possible D gene (7 bases). Germline CDR1 reads SGHTA; CDR2 reads FQGNSA. V lost 6 bases and J lost 3, with 30 bases in between. CDR3 size: 19 residues. The CDR3 spells CASRSGGGGGLYGFYEQYF. For the CDR3, the DNA is TGTGCCAGCAGGTCCGGGGGAGGCGGGGGCTTGTATGGTTTCTACGAGCAGTACTTC.

To note about this clonotype: A much larger clone lies a single base off, so this may be a read error. This rearrangement joins TRBV6-1 to TRBJ2-2; the D gene is possibly TRBD2 (5 bases). The CDR3 is 18 residues long. Germline CDR1 MNHNS, CDR2 SASEGT. The CDR3 is CASGEAPSGPSTLGELFF. The CDR3 DNA sequence: TGTGCCAGCGGTGAAGCGCCCAGCGGACCCTCAACACTCGGGGAGCTGTTTTTT.

This clonotype was observed a few times. This rearrangement joins TRBV12-3 or TRBV12-4 to TRBJ2-7; 8 nucleotides match TRBD1. The CDR3 runs to 14 residues. V trimming: 8 bases; J trimming: 7 bases; junction bases outside the gene matches: 13. CDR3 nucleotide sequence: TGTGCCAGCTCCCAAGTGGACAGGGTTGGGGAGCAGTACTTC. It translates to CASSQVDRVGEQYF.